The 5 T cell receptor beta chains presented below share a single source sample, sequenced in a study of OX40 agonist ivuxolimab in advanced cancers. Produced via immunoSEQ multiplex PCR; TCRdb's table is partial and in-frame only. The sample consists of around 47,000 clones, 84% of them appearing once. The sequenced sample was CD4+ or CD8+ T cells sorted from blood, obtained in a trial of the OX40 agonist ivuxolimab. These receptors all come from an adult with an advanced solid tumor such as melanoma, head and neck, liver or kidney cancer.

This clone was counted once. CDR3 region: CASSVGHQSYTF. The CDR3 DNA sequence: TGTGCCAGCAGCGTTGGACATCAAAGCTACACCTTC. J is TRBJ1-2 and V is TRBV2; a possible D gene is TRBD1 (5 bases). The CDR3 loop spans 12 amino acids. Germline values: CDR1 SNHLY, CDR2 FYNNEI. V dropped 6 bases and J dropped 9 bases, with 14 bases sitting between them.

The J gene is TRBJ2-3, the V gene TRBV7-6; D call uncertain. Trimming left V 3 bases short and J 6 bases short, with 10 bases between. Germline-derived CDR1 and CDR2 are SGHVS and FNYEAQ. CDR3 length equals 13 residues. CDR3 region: CASSFYPGDTQYF. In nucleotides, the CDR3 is TGTGCCAGCAGCTTTTACCCCGGGGATACGCAGTATTTT.

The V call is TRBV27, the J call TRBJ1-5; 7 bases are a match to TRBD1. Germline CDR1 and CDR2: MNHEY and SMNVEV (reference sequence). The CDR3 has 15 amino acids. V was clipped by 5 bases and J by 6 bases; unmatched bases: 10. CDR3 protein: CASSPRDREFQPQHF. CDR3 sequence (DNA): TGTGCCAGCAGTCCACGCGACAGGGAATTTCAGCCCCAGCATTTT.

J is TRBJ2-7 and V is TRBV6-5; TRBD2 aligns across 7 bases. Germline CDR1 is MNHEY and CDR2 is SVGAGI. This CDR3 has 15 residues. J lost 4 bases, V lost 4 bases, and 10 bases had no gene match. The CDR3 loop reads CASSSLDGRSYEQYF. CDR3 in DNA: TGTGCCAGCAGTTCCCTCGACGGGAGGTCATACGAGCAGTACTTC.

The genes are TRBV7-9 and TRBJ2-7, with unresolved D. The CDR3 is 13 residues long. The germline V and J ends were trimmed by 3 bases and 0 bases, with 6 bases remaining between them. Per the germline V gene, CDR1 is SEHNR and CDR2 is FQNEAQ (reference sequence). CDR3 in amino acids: CASSFGSSYEQYF. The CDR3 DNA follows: TGTGCCAGCAGCTTCGGCAGCTCCTACGAGCAGTACTTC.